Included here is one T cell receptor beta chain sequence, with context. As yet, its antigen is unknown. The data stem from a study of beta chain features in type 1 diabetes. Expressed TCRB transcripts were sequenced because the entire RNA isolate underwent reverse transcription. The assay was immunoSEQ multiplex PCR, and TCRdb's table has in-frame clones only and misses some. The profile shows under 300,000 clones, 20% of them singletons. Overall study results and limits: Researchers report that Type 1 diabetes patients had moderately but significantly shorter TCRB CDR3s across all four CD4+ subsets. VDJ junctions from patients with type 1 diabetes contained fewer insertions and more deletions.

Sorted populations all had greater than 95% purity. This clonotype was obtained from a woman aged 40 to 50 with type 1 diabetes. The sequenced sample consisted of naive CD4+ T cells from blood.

CDR3 DNA sequence: TGTGCCAGCAGCCCACTAGCGGGCGAGTACAATGAGCAGTTCTTC. This gives the protein CASSPLAGEYNEQFF. The chain is built from TRBV7-9 and TRBJ2-1; 9 bases are shared with TRBD2. V lost 5 bases to trimming and J lost 4 bases; unmatched junction nucleotides: 6. The V gene's germline CDR1 is SEHNR and CDR2 FQNEAQ (reference sequence). The CDR3 contains 15 residues. The variable domain in full, with the rest retrieved from reference TRBV7-9 and TRBJ2-1, is DTGVSQNPRHKITKRGQNVTFRCDPISEHNRLYWYRQTLGQGPEFLTYFQNEAQLEKSRLLSDRFSAERPKGSFSTLEIQRTEQGDSAMYLCASSPLAGEYNEQFFGPGTRLTVL.